The clone carrying this T cell receptor beta chain appeared a few times. Antigen: not known. A sample-barcoded 5' primer and a J-beta primer mix were used in a second PCR of about 7 to 12 cycles. A template-switch adaptor containing 12 random nucleotides labeled each cDNA molecule. One entry per CDR3 protein results from TCRdb running MiXCR on the 5' RACE reads. The sample records 800,000 or so distinct CDR3 sequences, roughly 25% being singletons. The record originates from a study of blood T cells in healthy people across ages. Study conclusions and caveats: As naive T cell percentage varied, TCR beta diversity correlated strongly with it.

Germline assignment: CDR1 MNHEY and CDR2 SMNVEV (reference sequence). The CDR3 sequence is 15 residues long. These data are also associated with another study on T cells of mothers and their children. This second report adds: In each mother, TCR beta CDR3 reads exceeded 9 million; in each child, they numbered approximately 3.3 million.

Material: blood. The TCR was taken from a boy aged 10-17 years in good health. The chain links TRBV27 to TRBJ2-5; D could derive from TRBD1 or TRBD2 (6 bases each). The DNA end is more similar to TRBJ2-7, so the J call may be wrong. CDR3 amino acids: CASSLGGGLMYEQYF. CDR3 nucleotide sequence: TGTGCCAGCAGCCTCGGAGGGGGATTAATGTACGAGCAGTACTTC.